This is a list of T cell receptor beta chains from one sample in a study of T cells in Graves' hyperthyroidism and ophthalmopathy. MiXCR, applied by TCRdb to the multiplex PCR reads, yields one record per CDR3 protein. The sample records nearly 600,000 distinct CDR3 sequences, about 15% being singletons. The sequencing input was blood. The receptors here all came from a woman in her twenties or thirties with Graves' hyperthyroidism that later progressed to Graves' ophthalmopathy. The CDR3 runs from the conserved cysteine through the conserved F or W. A D gene is named only where the DNA matches it firmly. Clone size, where shown, is once, few, many, or a class for clones that have expanded.

v_call,j_call,d_call,clone_size,cdr3_aa,cdr3_nt
TRBV28,TRBJ1-2,NA,many,CASSHIQRHPSNYGYTF,TGTGCCAGCAGCCACATACAGCGCCATCCTTCTAACTATGGCTACACCTTC
TRBV27,TRBJ1-1,TRBD1,few,CASTRGQMNTEAFF,TGTGCCAGCACTCGGGGACAGATGAACACTGAAGCTTTCTTT
TRBV20-1,TRBJ1-6,NA,many,CSASGGADPLHF,TGCAGTGCTAGCGGAGGTGCCGATCCCCTCCACTTT
TRBV7-2,TRBJ1-5,NA,NA,CASSLAGGINQPQHF,TGTGCCAGCAGCTTAGCAGGGGGGATCAATCAGCCCCAGCATTTT
TRBV20-1,TRBJ1-5,NA,many,CSARQGGQPQHF,TGCAGTGCTAGACAGGGAGGTCAGCCCCAGCATTTT
TRBV6-5,TRBJ2-5,NA,many,CASSYSILRQETQYF,TGTGCCAGCAGTTACTCGATTCTCAGGCAAGAGACCCAGTACTTC
TRBV12-3/TRBV12-4,TRBJ1-2,TRBD1,many,CASSVPGQGASGYTF,TGTGCCAGCAGCGTCCCGGGACAGGGGGCGAGTGGCTACACCTTC
TRBV3-1,TRBJ2-3,TRBD2,once,CATRLARGPRDTQYF,TGTGCCACCCGACTAGCGAGAGGGCCGAGAGATACGCAGTATTTT
TRBV20-1,TRBJ1-1,NA,many,CSASGSGEFYEAFF,TGCAGTGCTAGTGGGAGTGGGGAGTTTTACGAAGCTTTCTTT
TRBV15,TRBJ2-1,NA,many,CATSNSSSYNEQFF,TGTGCCACCAGCAACAGCAGCTCCTACAATGAGCAGTTCTTC
TRBV20-1,TRBJ2-5,TRBD2,NA,CSARTSGSVETQYF,TGCAGTGCTCGTACTAGCGGGAGCGTGGAGACCCAGTACTTC
TRBV24-1,TRBJ2-1,TRBD2,many,CATSDFGGRALGNEQFF,TGTGCCACCAGTGATTTTGGCGGGAGGGCCCTCGGGAATGAGCAGTTCTTC
TRBV3-1,TRBJ1-5,NA,NA,CSSSQQYSNQPQHF,TGTTCCAGCAGCCAGCAGTATAGCAATCAGCCCCAGCATTTT
TRBV19,TRBJ1-5,NA,many,CASSIGIQFDQPQHF,TGTGCCAGTAGTATAGGAATCCAGTTCGATCAGCCCCAGCATTTT
TRBV7-9,TRBJ1-2,NA,NA,CASSSSGEGYGYTF,TGTGCCAGCAGCTCATCAGGGGAAGGCTATGGCTACACCTTC
TRBV11-2,TRBJ1-2,NA,many,CASSPRWGDYGYTF,TGTGCCAGCAGCCCACGGTGGGGAGACTATGGCTACACCTTC
TRBV7-3,TRBJ2-5,TRBD2,once,CARSLVEREGEEETQYF,TGTGCCAGAAGCCTCGTTGAGCGGGAGGGCGAGGAAGAGACCCAGTACTTC
TRBV11-2,TRBJ2-5,NA,many,CASSLVAGLLQETQYF,TGTGCCAGCAGCTTAGTAGCCGGCTTACTCCAAGAGACCCAGTACTTC
TRBV3-1,TRBJ1-1,NA,many,CASSPQLSTEAFF,TGTGCCAGCAGCCCCCAGCTAAGCACTGAAGCTTTCTTT
TRBV3-1,TRBJ2-7,TRBD2,NA,CASSRAGTNYEQYF,TGTGCCAGCAGCCGCGCTGGGACTAACTACGAGCAGTACTTC
TRBV7-9,TRBJ2-5,NA,NA,CASSLHDYQETQYF,TGTGCCAGCAGCTTACACGACTACCAAGAGACCCAGTACTTC
TRBV12-3/TRBV12-4,TRBJ2-7,TRBD1,many,CASSGGQPYEQYF,TGTGCCAGCAGTGGGGGACAGCCCTACGAGCAGTACTTC
TRBV28,TRBJ1-4,NA,many,CASRGMEEKLFF,TGTGCCAGCAGGGGCATGGAGGAAAAACTGTTTTTT
TRBV28,TRBJ1-2,TRBD1,many,CASSSWDSRGDHGYTF,TGTGCCAGCAGCTCATGGGACAGCCGAGGGGACCATGGCTACACCTTC
TRBV4-1,TRBJ1-2,NA,few,CASSQDQGGGYTF,TGCGCCAGCAGCCAAGATCAGGGTGGTGGCTACACCTTC
TRBV28,TRBJ2-2,NA,many,CPVGVTTGELFF,TGTCCAGTTGGGGTCACGACCGGGGAGCTGTTTTTT
TRBV7-2,TRBJ2-3,TRBD2,many,CASSYQAGGRFTDTQYF,TGTGCCAGCAGCTATCAAGCGGGAGGGCGTTTTACAGATACGCAGTATTTT
TRBV19,TRBJ2-3,TRBD2,many,CASSSRGLARNPTDTQYF,TGTGCCAGTAGTTCAAGGGGACTAGCACGGAATCCCACAGATACGCAGTATTTT
TRBV20-1,TRBJ2-1,NA,many,CSARDFVGEQFF,TGCAGTGCTCGGGACTTCGTGGGTGAGCAGTTCTTC
TRBV28,TRBJ2-5,TRBD1,NA,CASTLTGVETQYF,TGTGCCAGCACTCTCACAGGGGTGGAGACCCAGTACTTC
TRBV10-2,TRBJ2-3,TRBD2,NA,CATLAGVTDTQYF,TGCGCCACTCTAGCGGGAGTCACAGATACGCAGTATTTT
TRBV5-1,TRBJ2-3,TRBD1,NA,CASSFWTGLRTDTQYF,TGCGCCAGCAGCTTCTGGACAGGGCTTCGCACAGATACGCAGTATTTT
TRBV7-2,TRBJ2-7,NA,NA,CASISGTSSSYEQYF,TGTGCCAGCATCTCCGGGACTTCTAGCTCCTACGAGCAGTACTTC
TRBV20-1,TRBJ1-2,NA,NA,CSARGQNGYTF,TGCAGTGCTAGAGGCCAGAATGGCTACACCTTC
TRBV12-3/TRBV12-4,TRBJ1-2,NA,many,CASSLLVMGDYGYTF,TGTGCCAGCAGTTTATTGGTCATGGGTGACTATGGCTACACCTTC
TRBV11-2,TRBJ1-1,NA,many,CASSPRRAEAFF,TGTGCCAGCAGCCCCCGTCGGGCTGAAGCTTTCTTT
TRBV12-3/TRBV12-4,TRBJ2-3,NA,many,CASLPVSTDTQYF,TGTGCCAGCCTCCCGGTTAGCACAGATACGCAGTATTTT
TRBV4-1,TRBJ2-7,TRBD2,NA,CASSQGQREHEQYF,TGTGCCAGCAGCCAAGGCCAGCGGGAGCACGAGCAGTACTTC
TRBV7-2,TRBJ1-5,NA,few,CASGTKANQPQHF,TGTGCCAGCGGGACCAAAGCGAATCAGCCCCAGCATTTT
TRBV24-1,TRBJ2-1,TRBD1,many,CATSDLGGGDRGYNEQFF,TGTGCCACCAGTGATTTAGGGGGTGGGGACAGGGGATACAATGAGCAGTTCTTC
TRBV11-2,TRBJ1-1,NA,many,CASSQQGNTEAFF,TGTGCCAGCAGCCAGCAGGGGAACACTGAAGCTTTCTTT
TRBV19,TRBJ1-5,NA,many,CASGGRVNQPQHF,TGTGCCAGCGGCGGGCGGGTAAATCAGCCCCAGCATTTT
TRBV28,TRBJ2-3,NA,many,CASTKPSTDTQYF,TGTGCCAGCACCAAGCCAAGCACAGATACGCAGTATTTT
TRBV15,TRBJ1-4,NA,many,CATSRALADNEKLFF,TGTGCCACCAGCAGAGCGCTGGCGGACAATGAAAAACTGTTTTTT
TRBV20-1,TRBJ1-1,TRBD1,many,CSAATGVTEAFF,TGCAGTGCTGCCACAGGGGTTACTGAAGCTTTCTTT
TRBV27,TRBJ2-6,NA,NA,CASTPQGSGANVLTF,TGTGCCAGCACCCCCCAGGGCTCTGGGGCCAACGTCCTGACTTTC
TRBV7-2,TRBJ1-5,TRBD1,many,CASSALGTVSNQPQHF,TGTGCCAGCAGTGCCTTGGGGACAGTAAGCAATCAGCCCCAGCATTTT
TRBV28,TRBJ2-1,TRBD2,many,CASFPGTIFYNEQFF,TGTGCCAGTTTCCCCGGGACTATCTTCTACAATGAGCAGTTCTTC
TRBV30,TRBJ2-3,TRBD2,NA,CAWSHPSGRRSDTQYF,TGTGCCTGGAGCCACCCTAGCGGGAGGCGCTCAGATACGCAGTATTTT
TRBV2,TRBJ2-3,NA,many,CANFAGTYASTDTQYF,TGTGCCAACTTTGCCGGGACATACGCTAGCACAGATACGCAGTATTTT
TRBV30,TRBJ2-7,NA,many,CASLFWGRGEQYF,TGTGCCTCGCTTTTTTGGGGAAGGGGCGAGCAGTACTTC